This is a list of T cell receptor beta chains from one sample in a study of cytomegalovirus exposure and HLA in healthy donors. Repertoires were generated with immunoSEQ multiplex PCR, while TCRdb's copy carries only in-frame clones and drops some. In the table there are nearly 300,000 clones, roughly 90% of which are singletons. Sequencing used PBMCs. The receptors originated from a middle-aged man in good health and CMV-seropositive. Each CDR3 is given with its conserved first and last residue. The D gene is left open where the match is weak. Clone size is given for some rows only: seen once, a few or many times, or a class if the clone is expanded.

v_call	j_call	clone_size	d_call	cdr3_aa	cdr3_nt
TRBV9	TRBJ2-7	NA	TRBD1	CASSVGGDRGYEQYF	TGTGCCAGCAGCGTAGGGGGTGACAGGGGCTACGAGCAGTACTTC
TRBV27	TRBJ2-2	once	TRBD2	CASSSGLAGGTGELFF	TGTGCCAGCAGTTCGGGACTAGCGGGAGGAACCGGGGAGCTGTTTTTT
TRBV6-6	TRBJ2-7	NA	NA	CASSNGRGYEQYF	TGTGCCAGCAGTAATGGTCGGGGCTACGAGCAGTACTTC
TRBV7-3	TRBJ2-7	NA	TRBD2	CASSLALAGGGEQYF	TGTGCCAGCAGCTTGGCTCTAGCGGGAGGGGGTGAGCAGTACTTC
TRBV27	TRBJ1-2	NA	NA	CASSPPGRTYGYTF	TGTGCCAGCAGTCCCCCGGGGAGAACGTATGGCTACACCTTC
TRBV19	TRBJ1-4	NA	TRBD1	CASSLQGAFKEKLFF	TGTGCCAGTAGTTTACAGGGGGCGTTTAAGGAAAAACTGTTTTTT
TRBV28	TRBJ2-7	NA	TRBD2	CASSPPGTSGSYEQYF	TGTGCCAGCAGTCCGCCCGGGACTAGCGGGAGCTACGAGCAGTACTTC
TRBV28	TRBJ1-2	NA	TRBD1	CASSLSDRANGYTF	TGTGCCAGCAGTTTGTCCGACAGGGCGAATGGCTACACCTTC
TRBV7-9	TRBJ2-3	NA	NA	CASSPQRNLLTDTQYF	TGTGCCAGCAGCCCCCAGCGGAACCTCTTGACAGATACGCAGTATTTT
TRBV7-6	TRBJ2-3	NA	NA	CASSSPPGSLGTDTQYF	TGTGCCAGCAGCTCCCCCCCTGGGAGCCTCGGGACAGATACGCAGTATTTT
TRBV5-5	TRBJ2-7	NA	TRBD2	CASSPSIAGGEQYF	TGTGCCAGCAGCCCCTCGATAGCGGGAGGCGAGCAGTACTTC
TRBV5-1	TRBJ2-7	NA	TRBD1	CASSPVRGNSYEQYF	TGCGCCAGCAGCCCGGTCAGGGGGAACAGCTACGAGCAGTACTTC
TRBV18	TRBJ2-7	NA	TRBD2	CASSPGLAGVGHEQYF	TGTGCCAGCTCACCGGGACTAGCGGGAGTAGGCCACGAGCAGTACTTC
TRBV28	TRBJ2-1	NA	NA	CASSSGSLNEQFF	TGTGCCAGCAGTTCAGGTAGTTTAAATGAGCAGTTCTTC
TRBV7-6	TRBJ2-7	NA	TRBD1	CASSFRDSYEQYF	TGTGCCAGCAGCTTCCGGGACAGCTACGAGCAGTACTTC
TRBV19	TRBJ2-7	NA	TRBD2	CASSDPGTSSYEQYF	TGTGCCAGCAGCGACCCCGGGACTAGCAGCTACGAGCAGTACTTC
TRBV5-6	TRBJ2-1	once	TRBD2	CASTLLAGVSGEQFF	TGTGCCAGCACTCTACTAGCGGGAGTAAGCGGTGAGCAGTTCTTC
TRBV28	TRBJ1-1	few	TRBD1	CASSLGYTGGNTEAFF	TGTGCCAGCAGTTTGGGTTACACAGGGGGAAACACTGAAGCTTTCTTT
TRBV25-1	TRBJ2-5	NA	TRBD1	CASSEGQGASETQYF	TGTGCCAGCAGTGAAGGACAGGGGGCAAGTGAGACCCAGTACTTC
TRBV13	TRBJ1-2	NA	TRBD1	CASSETGANYGYTF	TGTGCCAGCAGCGAGACAGGGGCTAACTATGGCTACACCTTC
TRBV2	TRBJ2-5	NA	NA	CASTRQGRETQYF	TGTGCCAGCACACGTCAGGGGCGAGAGACCCAGTACTTC
TRBV4-2	TRBJ1-4	NA	TRBD1	CASSQGTGGNEKLFF	TGTGCCAGCAGCCAAGGGACAGGGGGGAATGAAAAACTGTTTTTT
TRBV2	TRBJ1-5	NA	TRBD1	CASRRQGISQPQHF	TGTGCCAGCAGGCGACAGGGGATAAGTCAGCCCCAGCATTTT
TRBV5-4	TRBJ2-2	NA	NA	CASSLAEGLTGELFF	TGTGCCAGCAGCTTAGCGGAGGGCCTCACCGGGGAGCTGTTTTTT
TRBV2	TRBJ2-7	NA	TRBD2	CASSDLAETYEQYF	TGTGCCAGCAGTGACCTAGCGGAAACCTACGAGCAGTACTTC
TRBV30	TRBJ1-1	NA	NA	CAWSLAENTEAFF	TGTGCCTGGAGTTTGGCCGAAAACACTGAAGCTTTCTTT
TRBV27	TRBJ2-1	NA	NA	CASAWAGGGKYEQFF	TGTGCCAGTGCCTGGGCAGGGGGAGGTAAGTATGAGCAGTTCTTC
TRBV19	TRBJ1-2	NA	NA	CASSIGPSSGYTF	TGTGCCAGTAGTATTGGGCCGTCCTCTGGCTACACCTTC
TRBV30	TRBJ1-5	NA	NA	CAWNREGNQPQHF	TGTGCCTGGAACAGGGAAGGCAATCAGCCCCAGCATTTT
TRBV27	TRBJ2-1	once	TRBD2	CASSYSGIFGEQFF	TGTGCCAGCAGTTACAGCGGGATATTCGGTGAGCAGTTCTTC
TRBV28	TRBJ2-6	NA	NA	CASSLDSSGANVLTF	TGTGCCAGCAGTCTAGACAGCTCTGGGGCCAACGTCCTGACTTTC
TRBV4-1	TRBJ2-1	NA	TRBD2	CASSRRPLAGDKNEQFF	TGCGCCAGCAGCCGGAGGCCCCTAGCGGGAGATAAGAATGAGCAGTTCTTC
TRBV5-1	TRBJ1-1	NA	NA	CASSLAAGGTEAFF	TGCGCCAGCAGCTTGGCCGCGGGGGGGACTGAAGCTTTCTTT
TRBV6-6	TRBJ2-5	NA	NA	CASSPTGDRGETQYF	TGTGCCAGCAGTCCCACGGGGGATCGGGGCGAGACCCAGTACTTC
TRBV19	TRBJ2-5	once	TRBD2	CASSPGGTSGKEQYF	TGTGCCAGTAGCCCAGGGGGGACTAGCGGGAAGGAGCAGTACTTC
TRBV11-2	TRBJ2-1	NA	TRBD2	CASSPVPSGRADNEQFF	TGTGCCAGCAGCCCAGTGCCTAGCGGGAGGGCCGACAATGAGCAGTTCTTC
TRBV18	TRBJ2-7	NA	TRBD1	CASSPPGSTGHEQYF	TGTGCCAGCTCACCACCAGGATCGACAGGGCACGAGCAGTACTTC
TRBV14	TRBJ2-3	NA	NA	CASSQVGYGDTQYF	TGTGCCAGCAGCCAAGTTGGCTACGGGGATACGCAGTATTTT
TRBV19	TRBJ1-2	NA	TRBD1	CASTTDRAGYGYTF	TGTGCCAGTACCACGGACAGGGCAGGATATGGCTACACCTTC
TRBV6-6	TRBJ2-7	NA	TRBD1	CASTDRVVHEQYF	TGTGCCAGCACCGACAGGGTTGTTCACGAGCAGTACTTC
TRBV28	TRBJ2-5	once	NA	CASRGQPVQETQYF	TGTGCCAGCCGTGGACAGCCGGTCCAAGAGACCCAGTACTTC
TRBV6-5	TRBJ2-5	NA	NA	CASSPGGETQYF	TGTGCCAGCAGTCCCGGCGGGGAGACCCAGTACTTC
TRBV7-7	TRBJ2-7	NA	TRBD1	CASSFSIETGYYEQYF	TGTGCTAGCAGCTTTAGTATTGAGACAGGGTACTACGAGCAGTACTTC
TRBV7-9	TRBJ2-7	once	NA	CASSLAARHEQYF	TGTGCCAGCAGCTTGGCCGCCAGACACGAGCAGTACTTC
TRBV4-2	TRBJ2-6	NA	NA	CASSQALSGANVLTF	TGTGCCAGCAGCCAAGCCTTGTCTGGGGCCAACGTCCTGACTTTC
TRBV7-9	TRBJ2-3	NA	TRBD1	CASSPPDRLTDTQYF	TGTGCCAGCAGCCCGCCGGACAGGCTCACAGATACGCAGTATTTT
TRBV4-1	TRBJ2-7	NA	NA	CASSPDYYYEQYF	TGCGCCAGCAGCCCGGACTATTACTACGAGCAGTACTTC
TRBV28	TRBJ1-2	NA	TRBD1	CASSLGTASNYGYTF	TGTGCCAGCAGTTTAGGGACAGCCTCCAACTATGGCTACACCTTC
TRBV6-5	TRBJ2-5	NA	TRBD1	CASSLSDRGETQYF	TGTGCCAGCAGTCTCTCGGACAGGGGGGAGACCCAGTACTTC
TRBV10-3	TRBJ2-1	NA	TRBD2	CAISGLAGDSYNEQFF	TGTGCCATCAGTGGACTAGCGGGAGACTCCTACAATGAGCAGTTCTTC